The clone carrying this TCR beta chain was picked up a small number of times. No antigen is known for it. This sample was taken from a study of T-cell memory formation after mild COVID-19. Study-level information: Among the donors, TCR clusters were largely specific to each donor. Study-level points and caveats: In pre-infection memory, a portion of responding clones appeared, which suggested that cross-reactive memory joined.

A 5'RACE reaction primed in the constant segment made cDNA libraries of TCR alpha and TCR beta, and these carried sample barcodes and UMIs. One entry per CDR3 protein, called by TCRdb with MiXCR from the 5' RACE reads. Here the sample spans some 250,000 distinct CDR3 sequences, approximately 10% being singletons. Between the trimmed V and J ends, which lost 4 bases and 6 bases, there was a span of 22 bases. CDR1 is SGDLS, CDR2 YYNGEE, per germline. The CDR3 length is 17 residues. The TCR was taken from a man between 18 and 35 years old who had mild COVID-19 (a few samples of this study predate the infection). Cell type and time point are not known. The material sequenced was PBMCs or a T cell subset sorted from them (not recorded which). V is TRBV9 and J is TRBJ2-2; D not certain. The CDR3 spells CASSLHVRDAIAGELFF. The CDR3 nucleotides read TGTGCCAGCAGCCTCCACGTGCGAGACGCCATTGCCGGGGAGCTGTTTTTT. The variable domain in full, with the rest retrieved from reference TRBV9 and TRBJ2-2, is DSGVTQTPKHLITATGQRVTLRCSPRSGDLSVYWYQQSLDQGLQFLIQYYNGEERAKGNILERFSAQQFPDLHSELNLSSLELGDSALYFCASSLHVRDAIAGELFFGEGSRLTVL.